The clone carrying this T cell receptor (beta chain) is a singleton in its sample. This sample was included in a study of cytomegalovirus exposure and HLA in healthy donors. CDR1 and CDR2 (germline): LNHNV, YYDKDF (reference sequence). CDR3 size: 13 residues. V was shortened by 0 bases and J by 1 base, with 4 bases between the two germline ends. PCR involved 60 Vbeta and 13 Jbeta primers. Clones were sequenced by immunoSEQ multiplex PCR, and TCRdb holds only the in-frame ones, with some missing. The sample records about 82,000 clones, roughly 70% being singletons. This clonotype was obtained from a man aged 35 to 55 in good health and CMV-seropositive. The genes are TRBV15 and TRBJ2-7; D gene unclear. Specimen: PBMCs. In DNA form, the CDR3 reads TGTGCCACCAGCAGAGACAGTTCCTACGAGCAGTACTTC. This gives the protein CATSRDSSYEQYF.